A single sample gave rise to the 21 T cell receptor beta chains below, sequenced in a study of blood T cell repertoires in COVID-19. Using immunoSEQ multiplex PCR, the repertoire was profiled, and TCRdb retains in-frame clones only, with some absent. The table records fewer than 120,000 clones, over 60% of them present only once. Sequencing input: peripheral blood. Receptor source: a woman older than 75 with active or convalescent COVID-19.

This clone was seen a single time. The CDR3 DNA sequence: TGTGCCAGTAGCGAAACCGGGACACCATACTACGAGCAGTACTTC. Its translation is CASSETGTPYYEQYF. This chain uses TRBV19 with TRBJ2-7; TRBD1 is a possible D gene (6 bases). The CDR3 is made up of 15 amino acids. CDR1 and CDR2 from the germline V gene are LNHDA and SQIVND (reference sequence). Deletions cut 6 bases from V and 3 bases from J, with 18 bases between.

This clone was observed once. The chain carries TRBV10-3 and TRBJ2-1; D is undetermined. The V end lost 2 bases, the J end lost 0 bases, and 5 bases lay between the germline ends. CDR1 is ENHRY, CDR2 SYGVKD, per germline. CDR3 length: 14 residues. CDR3 sequence (DNA): TGTGCCATCAGTGAGGGAGTCTCCTACAATGAGCAGTTCTTC. It codes for CAISEGVSYNEQFF.

The V and J genes are TRBV7-8 and TRBJ2-3, with 7 bases identical to TRBD2. V was clipped by 5 bases and J by 4 bases; unmatched bases: 15. CDR1 SGHVS and CDR2 FQNEAQ come from the germline V gene. CDR3 length: 17 amino acids. In nucleotides, the CDR3 is TGTGCCAGCAGCCCCCCGTTGGGGGGAGGGCTTCCAGATACGCAGTATTTT. Its protein product is CASSPPLGGGLPDTQYF.

This chain connects TRBV12-5 to TRBJ2-1, with 10 positions matching TRBD2. CDR3 length: 16 amino acids. Germline lookup yields CDR1 LGHNT and CDR2 FRNRAP. V gave up 7 bases and J gave up 9 bases; unmatched junction bases: 15. CDR3 residues: CASVAPRLAGYSEQFF. The CDR3 bases are TGTGCTAGTGTTGCTCCCAGACTAGCGGGTTATAGTGAGCAGTTCTTC.

The chain joins TRBV6-1 to TRBJ2-7; TRBD1 matches 8 bases. This CDR3 is built from 15 residues. Germline CDR1 reads MNHNS; CDR2 reads SASEGT. V dropped 0 bases and J dropped 3; count of bases not matched to a gene: 4. CDR3 sequence: CASSEAGTGYYEQYF. The CDR3, as DNA: TGTGCCAGCAGTGAAGCTGGGACAGGCTACTACGAGCAGTACTTC.

The J gene is TRBJ1-3, the V gene TRBV4-2; no definite D call. Trimming shortened V by 6 bases and J by 0 bases, and 9 bases separated the two germline ends. The CDR3 length is 14 residues. CDR1 and CDR2 from the germline V gene are LGHNA and YNFKEQ. The CDR3 loop is CASSTVTSGNTIYF. The CDR3 coding sequence is TGTGCCAGCAGTACAGTGACCTCTGGAAACACCATATATTTT.

The chain is built from TRBV2 and TRBJ1-1; 7 nucleotides line up with TRBD1. The CDR3 is made up of 15 amino acids. V shed 1 base, J shed 3 bases, and the junction held 5 bases outside the gene matches. CDR1 and CDR2 (germline): SNHLY, FYNNEI. CDR3: CASSEGYRGDTEAFF. The CDR3 bases are TGTGCCAGCAGTGAAGGGTACAGGGGAGACACTGAAGCTTTCTTT.

The chain is built from TRBV9 and TRBJ2-3; 10 bases fit TRBD2. J gave up 1 base and V 2 bases, and 1 base lay outside the gene matches. Germline V lookup: CDR1 SGDLS, CDR2 YYNGEE. The CDR3 sequence is 15 residues long. CDR3 in amino acids: CASSVGTSGTDTQYF. The CDR3 DNA reads TGTGCCAGCAGCGTCGGGACTAGCGGCACAGATACGCAGTATTTT.

The rearrangement joins TRBV4-3 to TRBJ1-3, with 10 positions matching TRBD1. The CDR3 runs 18 residues. Germline V gene sequence: CDR1 LGHNA, CDR2 YSLEER. V lost 0 bases, J lost 2 bases, and 7 bases stayed unmatched. The CDR3 protein is CASSQEGTGVFAGNTIYF. CDR3 bases: TGCGCCAGCAGCCAAGAGGGGACAGGGGTATTCGCTGGAAACACCATATATTTT.

The rearrangement uses TRBV29-1 and TRBJ1-1, with TRBD1 identical over 9 bases. The ends lost 7 bases at V and 5 bases at J; junction bases unmatched: 8. The CDR3 has 13 residues. Germline-derived CDR1 and CDR2 are SQVTM and ANQGSEA. This CDR3 reads CSGDRGGATEAFF. Here the CDR3 DNA reads TGCAGCGGAGACAGGGGGGGGGCGACTGAAGCTTTCTTT.

This clone is medium-sized (0.01 to 0.1%) in the sample. The chain uses TRBV6-6 and TRBJ1-1; D is possibly TRBD1 (6 bases). Germline loops: CDR1 MNHNY, CDR2 SVGAGI (reference sequence). CDR3 length equals 14 residues. The germline V and J ends were trimmed by 6 bases and 1 base, with 12 bases remaining between them. CDR3 region: CASRWTAKNTEAFF. The CDR3 DNA reads TGTGCCAGCAGGTGGACAGCCAAGAACACTGAAGCTTTCTTT.

The chain combines TRBV4-2 with TRBJ1-1, with TRBD1 as a possible D gene (6 bases). The CDR3 contains 15 residues. V lost 3 bases and J lost 2, with 13 bases in between. The germline V gene encodes CDR1 LGHNA and CDR2 YNFKEQ. In DNA form, the CDR3 reads TGTGCCAGCAGCCACCCAAGGACAGAAAACACTGAAGCTTTCTTT. As protein: CASSHPRTENTEAFF.

The rearrangement joins TRBV15 to TRBJ1-3; possible D gene TRBD1, 5 bases. This CDR3 is built from 18 residues. Germline V gives CDR1 LNHNV, CDR2 YYDKDF (reference sequence). Trimming took off 0 bases at V and 0 bases at J, with 15 bases between the two ends. The CDR3 reads CATSRDGAPRSSGNTIYF. In DNA, the CDR3 is TGTGCCACCAGCAGAGATGGGGCCCCAAGGAGCTCTGGAAACACCATATATTTT.

This rearrangement joins TRBV7-8 to TRBJ2-3; 7 bases agree with TRBD2. V trimming: 5 bases; J trimming: 2 bases; junction bases outside the gene matches: 10. CDR1 and CDR2 (germline): SGHVS, FQNEAQ. This CDR3 is 16 amino acids long. DNA of the CDR3: TGTGCCAGCAGCCCGCGGACTAGGCTCCTCACAGATACGCAGTATTTT. Translation: CASSPRTRLLTDTQYF.

This chain joins TRBV18 and TRBJ2-2, with TRBD1 identical over 8 bases. The germline V gene encodes CDR1 KGHSH and CDR2 LQKENI. Losses at the gene ends were 5 bases for V and 10 bases for J; bases not matched to a gene: 18. The CDR3 covers 17 residues. The CDR3: CASSKRKGTGALEELFF. The CDR3 DNA reads as TGTGCCAGCTCAAAGAGGAAAGGGACAGGTGCGCTTGAGGAGCTGTTTTTT.

This clone was found once. The rearrangement uses TRBV15 and TRBJ1-1, with TRBD1 matching over 7 bases. Trimming cost V 7 bases and J 3 bases; bases outside gene matches: 11. Germline V gene data show CDR1 as LNHNV and CDR2 as YYDKDF (reference sequence). CDR3 length: 15 residues. For the CDR3, the DNA is TGTGCCACCAATGGACCGGGCAGGGGGGACACTGAAGCTTTCTTT. The encoded protein is CATNGPGRGDTEAFF.

The chain joins TRBV13 to TRBJ2-7; 10 positions agree with TRBD2. The CDR3 runs 16 residues. The junction had 14 bases not matched to a gene; V was cut back by 5 bases and J by 7 bases. Germline CDR1 and CDR2: PRHDT and FYEKMQ (reference sequence). The CDR3 protein is CASSPRGLAGVIEQYF. The CDR3, as DNA: TGTGCCAGCAGCCCTAGGGGGCTAGCGGGAGTAATTGAGCAGTACTTC.

J is TRBJ2-2 and V is TRBV6-5; TRBD1 might be the D (5 bases). The CDR3 has 15 amino acids. Per germline, CDR1 MNHEY and CDR2 SVGAGI. V shed 6 bases and J shed 7 bases, with 18 bases lying between them. CDR3 DNA: TGTGCCAGCAGAGTCAGGGTTAAGTTTAGCGGGGAGCTGTTTTTT. This sequence encodes CASRVRVKFSGELFF.

This clone appeared once. The genes are TRBV2 and TRBJ1-2; possibly TRBD1 for D (5 bases). The CDR3 covers 13 residues. Per germline, CDR1 SNHLY and CDR2 FYNNEI. V was clipped by 5 bases and J by 3 bases, with 10 bases between them. CDR3 residues: CASSQGFDYGYTF. As DNA, the CDR3 is TGTGCCAGCAGTCAGGGTTTCGACTATGGCTACACCTTC.

J is TRBJ1-2 and V is TRBV2, with D possibly matching TRBD1 (5 bases). The CDR3 has 16 amino acids. In germline, CDR1 is SNHLY, CDR2 FYNNEI. V was clipped by 1 base and J by 2 bases, with 14 bases between them. The CDR3: CASSEGYGGTNYGYTF. The CDR3 DNA reads TGTGCCAGCAGTGAAGGCTACGGGGGAACGAACTATGGCTACACCTTC.

The gene calls are TRBV10-3 and TRBJ2-1; 12 bases are shared with TRBD2. J lost 8 bases, V lost 6 bases, and 8 bases had no gene match. Per the germline V gene, CDR1 is ENHRY and CDR2 is SYGVKD. The CDR3 runs to 15 residues. The CDR3 coding sequence is TGTGCCATCAGGGGGGGGACTAGCGGGTACGATGAGCAGTTCTTC. This codes for CAIRGGTSGYDEQFF.